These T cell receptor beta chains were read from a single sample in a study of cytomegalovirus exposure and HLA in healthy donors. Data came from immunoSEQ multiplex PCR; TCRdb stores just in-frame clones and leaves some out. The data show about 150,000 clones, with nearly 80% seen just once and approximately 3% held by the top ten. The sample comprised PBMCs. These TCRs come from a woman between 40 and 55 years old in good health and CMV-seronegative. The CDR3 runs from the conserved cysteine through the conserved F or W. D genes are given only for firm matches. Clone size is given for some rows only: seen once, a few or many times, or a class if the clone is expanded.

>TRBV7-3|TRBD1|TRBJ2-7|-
TGTGCCAGCAGCTTAGGGGACAGTCGGCTCTACGAGCAGTACTTC
CASSLGDSRLYEQYF
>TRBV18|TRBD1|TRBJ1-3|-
TGTGCCAGCTCACCGGGACAGGGTCTCTCTGGAAACACCATATATTTT
CASSPGQGLSGNTIYF
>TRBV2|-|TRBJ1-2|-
TGTGCCAGCAGTGAAGGTCGGGGGGATGGGAGCTATGGCTACACCTTC
CASSEGRGDGSYGYTF
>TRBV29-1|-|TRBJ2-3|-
TGCAGCGTGCGACCGGGACAAAGCACAGATACGCAGTATTTT
CSVRPGQSTDTQYF
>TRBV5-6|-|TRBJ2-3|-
TGTGCCAGCAGCTGGGCGAAACGGGGGGCCCTCAGCACAGATACGCAGTATTTT
CASSWAKRGALSTDTQYF
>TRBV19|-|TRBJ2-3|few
TGTGCCAGTAGGACGCAGGTTGGGCCTCCAGATACGCAGTATTTT
CASRTQVGPPDTQYF
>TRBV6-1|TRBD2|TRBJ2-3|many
TGTGCCAGCAGTGAAATGACTAGCGGGACTAGCACAGATACGCAGTATTTT
CASSEMTSGTSTDTQYF
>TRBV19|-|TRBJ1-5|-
TGTGCCAGTAGTATTTCGGGACTGAATCAGCCCCAGCATTTT
CASSISGLNQPQHF
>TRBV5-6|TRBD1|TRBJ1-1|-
TGTGCCAGCAGCTTACCGACGACAGGGACTGAAGCTTTCTTT
CASSLPTTGTEAFF
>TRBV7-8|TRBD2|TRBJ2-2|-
TGTGCCAGCAGCTTAGTTGGTTCGGGGGGGATAACCGGGGAGCTGTTTTTT
CASSLVGSGGITGELFF
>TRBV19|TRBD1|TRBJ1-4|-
TGTGCCAGTAGTATCCCCTCGAGGGGGCGAGAAAAACTGTTTTTT
CASSIPSRGREKLFF
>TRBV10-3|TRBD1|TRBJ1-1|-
TGTGCCATCAGCGGGGGGGACAGGGTCTACACTGAAGCTTTCTTT
CAISGGDRVYTEAFF
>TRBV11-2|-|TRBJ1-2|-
TGTGCCAGCAGCTCCCGCGCGGCGTACTATGGCTACACCTTC
CASSSRAAYYGYTF
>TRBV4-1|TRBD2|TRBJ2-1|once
TGCGCCAGCAGCATTTTTCTAGCGGGGATCTCCTACAATGAGCAGTTCTTC
CASSIFLAGISYNEQFF
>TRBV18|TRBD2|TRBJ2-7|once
TGTGCCAGCTCACGACTCCCTATAGCGGGGGCCCTAATCCAGCAGTACTTC
CASSRLPIAGALIQQYF
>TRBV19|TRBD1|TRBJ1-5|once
TGTGCCAGTAGCAGCGGACAGGGGGTTTCCTGGTTGAATCAGCCCCAGCATTTT
CASSSGQGVSWLNQPQHF
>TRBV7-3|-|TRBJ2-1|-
TGTGCCAGCAGCCTCCAAAAGAGCTCCTACAATGAGCAGTTCTTC
CASSLQKSSYNEQFF
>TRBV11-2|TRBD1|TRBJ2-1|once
TGTGCCAGCAGCTTTCGGGGACAGGGAAGAAATGAGCAGTTCTTC
CASSFRGQGRNEQFF
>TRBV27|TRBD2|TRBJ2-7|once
TGTGCCAGCAGTCTCACCTTTCCTAGCGGGGGCTACGAGCAGTACTTC
CASSLTFPSGGYEQYF
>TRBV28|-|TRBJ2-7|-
TGTGCCAGCAGTTCTCAGACGGAGAGCTCCTACGAGCAGTACTTC
CASSSQTESSYEQYF
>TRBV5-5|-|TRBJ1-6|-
TGTGCCAGCAGCCAAACAGGGTGGGATTCACCCCTCCACTTT
CASSQTGWDSPLHF
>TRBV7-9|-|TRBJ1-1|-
TGTGCCAGCAGCTCGGACGGAGGGAACACTGAAGCTTTCTTT
CASSSDGGNTEAFF
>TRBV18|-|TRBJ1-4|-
TGTGCCAGCTCACCACCGTCTAGAGATGAAAAACTGTTTTTT
CASSPPSRDEKLFF
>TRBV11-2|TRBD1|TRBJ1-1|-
TGTGCCAGCAGCTTCCTAGGACAGGGAACTGAAGCTTTCTTT
CASSFLGQGTEAFF
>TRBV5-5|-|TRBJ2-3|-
TGTGCCAGCAGCCCCATGACTAGCACAGATACGCAGTATTTT
CASSPMTSTDTQYF
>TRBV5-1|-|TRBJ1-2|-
TGCGCCAGCAGCTTCGACGGGGACTATGGCTACACCTTC
CASSFDGDYGYTF
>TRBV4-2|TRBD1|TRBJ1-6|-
TGTGCCAGCAGCCAGGGCCCGGGACAGGGGAGCTCACCCCTCCACTTT
CASSQGPGQGSSPLHF
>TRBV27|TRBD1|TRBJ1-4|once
TGTGCCAGCAGTTTCTTATTTGTGACAGGGGATGAAAAACTGTTTTTT
CASSFLFVTGDEKLFF
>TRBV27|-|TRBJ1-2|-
TGTGCCAGCAGTTTATATTCTCGGGGGGGGATAGGGGTGAATGGCTACACCTTC
CASSLYSRGGIGVNGYTF
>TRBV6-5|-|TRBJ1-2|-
TGTGCCAGCAGTCCCGACAGAGTCCTCTATGGCTACACCTTC
CASSPDRVLYGYTF
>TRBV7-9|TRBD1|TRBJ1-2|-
TGTTCCAGCACCCCGCCCGGACAGGACTATGGCTACACCTTC
CSSTPPGQDYGYTF
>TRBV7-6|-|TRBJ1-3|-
TGTGCCAGCAGCTTAGGATCCGGGGGGCCGGGAAACACCATATATTTT
CASSLGSGGPGNTIYF
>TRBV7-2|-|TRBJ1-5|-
TGTGCCAGCAGCTTAGAAGGCAGGCTTAGCAATCAGCCCCAGCATTTT
CASSLEGRLSNQPQHF
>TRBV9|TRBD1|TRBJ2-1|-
TGTGCCAGCAGCGCTCCCGACAGGGGGTACGGTGAGCAGTTCTTC
CASSAPDRGYGEQFF
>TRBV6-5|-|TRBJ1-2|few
TGTGCCAGCAGCCTAGGCGAAAGTACCTATGGCTACACCTTC
CASSLGESTYGYTF
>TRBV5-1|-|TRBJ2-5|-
TGCGCCAGCAGCCTAGACCCTGGGGAGACCCAGTACTTC
CASSLDPGETQYF
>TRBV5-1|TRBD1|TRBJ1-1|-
TGCGCCAGCTCCTCCCCGGGACAGGGTGGTGAAGCTTTCTTT
CASSSPGQGGEAFF
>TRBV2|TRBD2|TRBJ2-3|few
TGTGCCAGCAGTGACAATTTAAGACTAGCGGGCTACACAGATACGCAGTATTTT
CASSDNLRLAGYTDTQYF
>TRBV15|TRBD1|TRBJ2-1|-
TGTGCCACCAGCAGAAAGGGACAGTTTCTTGAGCAGTTCTTC
CATSRKGQFLEQFF